The TCR beta chain described here comes from a study of T cells in localized non-small cell lung cancer. Broader study findings: Owing to sequencing of a solitary tumor region, heterogeneity cannot be discounted.

Some clones are missing from TCRdb's copy, which holds only in-frame ones; the method was immunoSEQ multiplex PCR. Among approximately 3,600 clones listed, roughly 40% were seen once. Trimming pared 5 bases from V and 2 bases from J, leaving 9 bases between. Per the germline V gene, CDR1 is MNHGY and CDR2 is SAAAGT. The CDR3 runs 13 residues. Concerning this clone: Its antigen remains unknown.

Sequencing used lung tumor tissue, obtained before any cancer treatment. The clonotype was recovered from a male donor older than 55 with stage I lung adenocarcinoma. This rearrangement joins TRBV6-8 to TRBJ2-5; the D gene is possibly TRBD1 (5 bases). The CDR3 loop is CASSDRQQETQYF. In nucleotides, the CDR3 is TGTGCCAGCAGTGATCGACAGCAAGAGACCCAGTACTTC.